The entry below gives a single T cell receptor beta chain sequence along with its context. Its antigen is unknown. The sample is drawn from a study of T cells after posttransplantation cyclophosphamide. Study-wide findings and caveats: After PTCy, TRB diversity resembled that of CNI/methotrexate controls. Tissue-infiltrating T cells from skin or gut overlapped little with blood T cells. Donor CD8+ memory clones often dominated recipient blood repertoires at later times.

The table came from immunoSEQ multiplex PCR; TCRdb's copy has only in-frame clones and leaves some out. The data show tens of thousands of clones, 70% to 90% seen once. The CDR3 covers 14 residues. Deletions cut 3 bases from V and 3 bases from J, with 9 bases between. CDR1 is ENHRY and CDR2 is SYGVKD in the germline V gene. Busulfan-fludarabine conditioning, marrow transplant, and cyclophosphamide on days +3 and +4 were administered. The starting material was PBMCs, obtained after allogeneic stem cell transplant with posttransplant cyclophosphamide. J is TRBJ2-1 and V is TRBV10-3; possible D gene TRBD2, 5 bases. This TCR came from a female patient between 30 and 45 years old who received an allogeneic stem cell transplant from an unrelated donor, was CMV-positive, and had no GVHD. Part of the T cells may come from the graft donor. DNA of the CDR3: TGTGCCATCAGTGAAGCTCGGGACTACAATGAGCAGTTCTTC. Translating gives CAISEARDYNEQFF.